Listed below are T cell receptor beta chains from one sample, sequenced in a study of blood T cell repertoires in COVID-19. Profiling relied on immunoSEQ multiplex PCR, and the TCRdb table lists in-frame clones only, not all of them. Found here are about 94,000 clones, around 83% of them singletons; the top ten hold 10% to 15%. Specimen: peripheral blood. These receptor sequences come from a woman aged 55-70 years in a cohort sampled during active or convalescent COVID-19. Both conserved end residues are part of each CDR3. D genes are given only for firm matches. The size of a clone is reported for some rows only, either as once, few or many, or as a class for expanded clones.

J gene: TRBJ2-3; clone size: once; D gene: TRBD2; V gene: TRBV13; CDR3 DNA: TGTGCCAGCAGCTTATTTGGCGGGGGGGCCGCCGGAGATACGCAGTATTTT; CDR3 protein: CASSLFGGGAAGDTQYF
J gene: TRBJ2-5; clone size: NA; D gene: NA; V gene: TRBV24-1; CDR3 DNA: TGTGCCACCAGTGATACGGTCTCGGGGGAAGAGACCCAGTACTTC; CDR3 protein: CATSDTVSGEETQYF
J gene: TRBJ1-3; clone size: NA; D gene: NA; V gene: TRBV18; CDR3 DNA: TGTGCCAGCTCACCGCTGACAGGCCCTGGAAACACCATATATTTT; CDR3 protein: CASSPLTGPGNTIYF
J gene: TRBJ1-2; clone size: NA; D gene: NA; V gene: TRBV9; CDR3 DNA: TGTGCCAGCAGCGTAGAGCCCCGGACAGAGTCCTCATTGGACTACACCTTC; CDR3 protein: CASSVEPRTESSLDYTF
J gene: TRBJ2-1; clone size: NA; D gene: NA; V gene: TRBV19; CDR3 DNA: TGTGCCAGTTCCCGGCGGCCTGGAGGTGAGCAGTTCTTC; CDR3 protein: CASSRRPGGEQFF
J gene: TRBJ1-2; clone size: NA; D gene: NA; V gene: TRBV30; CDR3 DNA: TGTGCCTTGAGGGACACCACTAACTATGGCTACACCTTC; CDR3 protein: CALRDTTNYGYTF
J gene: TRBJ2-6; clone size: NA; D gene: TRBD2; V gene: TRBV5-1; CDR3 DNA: TGCGCCAGCAGCCGGGAGGCGCAGATCGGGGCCAACGTCCTGACTTTC; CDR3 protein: CASSREAQIGANVLTF
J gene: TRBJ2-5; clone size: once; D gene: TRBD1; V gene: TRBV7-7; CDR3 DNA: TGTGCTAGCAGCTTAGCAGGGGGCAGAGAGACCCAGTACTTC; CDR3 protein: CASSLAGGRETQYF
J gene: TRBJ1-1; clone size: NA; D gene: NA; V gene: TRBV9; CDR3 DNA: TGTGCCAGCAGCGGCCGACAGGCGAACACTGAAGCTTTCTTT; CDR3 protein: CASSGRQANTEAFF
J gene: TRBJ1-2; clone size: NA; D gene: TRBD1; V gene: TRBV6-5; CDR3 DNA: TGTGCCAGCAGCCCATACAGGGGGCATGGCTACACCTTC; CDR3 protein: CASSPYRGHGYTF
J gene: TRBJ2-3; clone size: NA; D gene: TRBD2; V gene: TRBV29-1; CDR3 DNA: TGCAGCGTTGAAGTGGTTTCACTAGCGGGGGCCCCCACAGATACGCAGTATTTT; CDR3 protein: CSVEVVSLAGAPTDTQYF
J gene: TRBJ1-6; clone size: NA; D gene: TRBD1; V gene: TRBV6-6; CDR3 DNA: TGTGCCAGCAGACTCACGGGGGGACAGGGAAGATCACCCCTCCACTTT; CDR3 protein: CASRLTGGQGRSPLHF
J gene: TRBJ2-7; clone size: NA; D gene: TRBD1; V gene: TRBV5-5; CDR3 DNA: TGTGCCAGCCGGATAAGGACAGGGGGTTCCTACGAGCAGTACTTC; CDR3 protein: CASRIRTGGSYEQYF
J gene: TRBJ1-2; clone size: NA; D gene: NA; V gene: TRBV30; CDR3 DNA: TGTGCCTGCCGAACGCGAAACCGGGGGGGCTACACCTTC; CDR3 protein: CACRTRNRGGYTF
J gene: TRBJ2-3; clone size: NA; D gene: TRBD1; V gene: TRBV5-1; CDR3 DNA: TGCGCCAGCAGCTTGTCAGGGGGTTCCACAGATACGCAGTATTTT; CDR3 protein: CASSLSGGSTDTQYF
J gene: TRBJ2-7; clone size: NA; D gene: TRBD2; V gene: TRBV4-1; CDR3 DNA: TGCGCCAGCAGCCAAGATTTTCGCGGGAGGGCCGTCTCCTACGAGCAGTACTTC; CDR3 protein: CASSQDFRGRAVSYEQYF